The 17 T cell receptor beta chains given below trace back to one sample, sequenced in a study of blood T cell repertoires in COVID-19. Libraries were prepared by immunoSEQ multiplex PCR; TCRdb keeps only in-frame clonotypes and omits some of them. This sample has fewer than 250,000 clones, with approximately 88% found just once. What was sequenced was PBMCs or T cells enriched from blood (not recorded which). All receptors derive from a woman aged 25-40 years who had been exposed to COVID-19.

The chain uses TRBV2 and TRBJ2-3; 8 bases align to TRBD2. Germline trimming cut 4 bases from V and 2 bases from J; bases unmatched to any gene: 8. Germline V CDR1 and CDR2: SNHLY, FYNNEI. CDR3 length: 16 amino acids. DNA of the CDR3: TGTGCCAGCAGTGGGCTAGCGGGCAGTAACACAGATACGCAGTATTTT. Amino acid sequence: CASSGLAGSNTDTQYF.

Of note for this clone: In the same sample, other DNA sequences code for this CDR3. This rearrangement joins TRBV9 to TRBJ2-5, with 13 bases aligning to TRBD2. CDR1 and CDR2 from the germline V gene are SGDLS and YYNGEE. The ends lost 3 bases at V and 2 bases at J; junction bases unmatched: 10. This CDR3 comprises 18 residues. Written as DNA, the CDR3 is TGTGCCAGCAGCGCCATAGAGAGGACTAGCGGGGGACAAGAGACCCAGTACTTC. Its translation: CASSAIERTSGGQETQYF. Supplemented by reference TRBV9 and TRBJ2-5, the full variable domain reads DSGVTQTPKHLITATGQRVTLRCSPRSGDLSVYWYQQSLDQGLQFLIQYYNGEERAKGNILERFSAQQFPDLHSELNLSSLELGDSALYFCASSAIERTSGGQETQYFGPGTRLLVL.

The V gene is TRBV12-5, the J gene TRBJ2-7; 16 bases agree with TRBD2. The CDR3 has 17 residues. The V and J ends lost 5 bases and 5 bases, in that order; junction bases with no gene match: 9. Germline CDR1 and CDR2: LGHNT and FRNRAP. CDR3 DNA sequence: TGTGCTAGTGGTGCCGGGACTAGCGGGAGGGCGACACACGAGCAGTACTTC. This translates into CASGAGTSGRATHEQYF.

This sequence joins TRBV15 and TRBJ2-1; 12 bases match TRBD2. The CDR3 has 17 residues. V shed 5 bases and J 1 base; nucleotides not matched to a gene: 6. CDR1 is LNHNV and CDR2 is YYDKDF in the germline V gene (reference sequence). The CDR3: CATSSLAGGPSYNEQFF. For the CDR3, the DNA is TGTGCCACCAGCTCCCTAGCGGGAGGGCCGTCCTACAATGAGCAGTTCTTC.

V gene TRBV3-1 (or the pseudogene TRBV3-2) combines with J gene TRBJ2-2, with 8 bases identical to TRBD2. The junction had 8 bases not matched to a gene; V was cut back by 0 bases and J by 2 bases. Germline V gene data show CDR1 as LGHDT and CDR2 as YNNKEL (reference sequence). The CDR3 has 18 amino acids. The CDR3 spells CASSQDRAGETNTGELFF. The CDR3 DNA sequence: TGTGCCAGCAGCCAAGACCGAGCGGGAGAGACTAACACCGGGGAGCTGTTTTTT.

The rearrangement links TRBV2 to TRBJ1-1, with TRBD1 as a possible D gene (5 bases). This CDR3 comprises 13 residues. Looked up from germline, CDR1 is SNHLY and CDR2 is FYNNEI. V dropped 7 bases and J dropped 1 base, with 10 bases sitting between them. The CDR3 region is CASITGGNTEAFF. CDR3 nucleotides: TGTGCCAGCATCACAGGTGGGAACACTGAAGCTTTCTTT.

The rearrangement joins TRBV30 to TRBJ2-3; D perhaps matches TRBD2 (6 bases). The CDR3 loop spans 14 amino acids. With 4 bases removed from V and 1 base from J, the gap between germline ends came to 12 bases. Germline lookup yields CDR1 GTSNPN and CDR2 SVGIG (reference sequence). CDR3 sequence (DNA): TGTGCCTGGACAGGCAGGAGGGGCACAGATACGCAGTATTTT. It yields the protein CAWTGRRGTDTQYF. The full variable domain, completed using reference TRBV30 and TRBJ2-3, is SQTIHQWPATLVQPVGSPLSLECTVEGTSNPNLYWYRQAAGRGLQLLFYSVGIGQISSEVPQNLSASRPQDRQFILSSKKLLLSDSGFYLCAWTGRRGTDTQYFGPGTRLTVL.

A note on this clone: The same CDR3 arises from other DNA sequences in this sample as well. The chain joins TRBV3-1 (or the pseudogene TRBV3-2) to TRBJ2-7, with D tentatively TRBD2 (5 bases). Germline CDR1 LGHDT, CDR2 YNNKEL (reference sequence). V gave up 1 base and J gave up 6 bases, with 7 bases separating them. The CDR3 runs to 12 residues. CDR3 region: CASSQGAGEQYF. CDR3 sequence (DNA): TGTGCCAGCAGCCAAGGGGCGGGCGAGCAGTACTTC.

This chain joins TRBV3-1 (or the pseudogene TRBV3-2) and TRBJ1-3, with D perhaps TRBD1 (6 bases). The CDR3 is made up of 13 amino acids. The germline CDR1 and CDR2 sequences are LGHDT and YNNKEL (reference sequence). V was pared by 1 base and J by 5 bases, with 6 bases between. The CDR3: CASSQGDRNTIYF. The CDR3 DNA follows: TGTGCCAGCAGCCAAGGGGACAGAAACACCATATATTTT.

The rearrangement uses TRBV24-1 and TRBJ1-6; TRBD1 is a possible D gene (6 bases). V dropped 1 base and J dropped 10 bases, with 31 bases sitting between them. Germline V gives CDR1 KGHDR, CDR2 SFDVKD. This CDR3 region has 21 residues. The CDR3 sequence: CATSDFCPEDRLFIAESPLHF. CDR3 nucleotides: TGTGCCACCAGTGATTTTTGCCCAGAGGACAGATTGTTCATTGCGGAGTCACCCCTCCACTTT.

The chain carries TRBV11-2 and TRBJ2-1; D is unclear. The CDR3 has 14 amino acids. The V end lost 0 bases, the J end lost 7 bases, and 10 bases lay between the germline ends. The germline gives CDR1 SGHAT, CDR2 FQNNGV. In DNA form, the CDR3 reads TGTGCCAGCAGCTTAGATTTACCCGAGAATGAGCAGTTCTTC. Translation: CASSLDLPENEQFF.

Concerning this clone: In the same sample, other DNA sequences code for this CDR3. The chain is built from TRBV7-3 and TRBJ2-3; 8 bases line up with TRBD1. The germline gives CDR1 SGHTA, CDR2 FQGTGA. Losses at the gene ends were 2 bases for V and 5 bases for J; bases not matched to a gene: 3. The CDR3 length is 14 residues. In nucleotides, the CDR3 is TGTGCCAGCAGCTTAGCAGGGGGCGTAGATACGCAGTATTTT. It codes for CASSLAGGVDTQYF.

The chain has TRBV30 and TRBJ1-6; 7 nucleotides align to TRBD1. V lost 8 bases to trimming and J lost 7 bases; unmatched junction nucleotides: 11. Germline V CDR1 and CDR2: GTSNPN, SVGIG (reference sequence). There are 14 residues in the CDR3. This CDR3 reads CAIRTGQRNSPLHF. The CDR3, as DNA: TGTGCCATAAGGACGGGACAGCGGAATTCACCCCTCCACTTT. The entire variable domain, with the rest obtained from reference TRBV30 and TRBJ1-6, is as follows: SQTIHQWPATLVQPVGSPLSLECTVEGTSNPNLYWYRQAAGRGLQLLFYSVGIGQISSEVPQNLSASRPQDRQFILSSKKLLLSDSGFYLCAIRTGQRNSPLHFGNGTRLTVT.

The genes are TRBV12-3 or TRBV12-4 and TRBJ2-5, with D perhaps matching TRBD1 (6 bases). The ends were cut back, 6 bases at V and 4 bases at J, with 12 bases in the middle. This CDR3 is 13 amino acids long. DNA of the CDR3: TGTGCCAGCAGGAAACAGGGTCCAGAGACCCAGTACTTC. This encodes CASRKQGPETQYF.

This clone appeared once. The chain couples TRBV11-2 to TRBJ2-4; D uncertain. The ends were cut back, 0 bases at V and 7 bases at J, with 19 bases in the middle. CDR1 is SGHAT, CDR2 FQNNGV, per germline. The CDR3 runs 17 residues. The CDR3: CASSLEPYRPLRNIQYF. The CDR3 DNA reads as TGTGCCAGCAGCTTAGAACCCTACCGACCGTTGAGGAACATTCAGTACTTC.

The chain joins TRBV2 to TRBJ2-2; TRBD2 matches 10 bases. V dropped 5 bases and J dropped 2; count of bases not matched to a gene: 8. This CDR3 region has 17 residues. Germline V lookup: CDR1 SNHLY, CDR2 FYNNEI. The CDR3 spells CASSPQLAGFNTGELFF. CDR3 bases: TGTGCCAGCAGTCCCCAACTAGCGGGGTTTAACACCGGGGAGCTGTTTTTT. The entire variable domain, with the rest obtained from reference TRBV2 and TRBJ2-2, is as follows: EPEVTQTPSHQVTQMGQEVILRCVPISNHLYFYWYRQILGQKVEFLVSFYNNEISEKSEIFDDQFSVERPDGSNFTLKIRSTKLEDSAMYFCASSPQLAGFNTGELFFGEGSRLTVL.

V is TRBV10-3 and J is TRBJ2-3; no reliable D call. The CDR3 has 13 amino acids. Germline-derived CDR1 and CDR2 are ENHRY and SYGVKD. Trimming cost V 6 bases and J 4 bases, with 11 bases left between them. CDR3 bases: TGTGCCATCAGACCGGTAGTCGCAGATACGCAGTATTTT. Translation: CAIRPVVADTQYF.